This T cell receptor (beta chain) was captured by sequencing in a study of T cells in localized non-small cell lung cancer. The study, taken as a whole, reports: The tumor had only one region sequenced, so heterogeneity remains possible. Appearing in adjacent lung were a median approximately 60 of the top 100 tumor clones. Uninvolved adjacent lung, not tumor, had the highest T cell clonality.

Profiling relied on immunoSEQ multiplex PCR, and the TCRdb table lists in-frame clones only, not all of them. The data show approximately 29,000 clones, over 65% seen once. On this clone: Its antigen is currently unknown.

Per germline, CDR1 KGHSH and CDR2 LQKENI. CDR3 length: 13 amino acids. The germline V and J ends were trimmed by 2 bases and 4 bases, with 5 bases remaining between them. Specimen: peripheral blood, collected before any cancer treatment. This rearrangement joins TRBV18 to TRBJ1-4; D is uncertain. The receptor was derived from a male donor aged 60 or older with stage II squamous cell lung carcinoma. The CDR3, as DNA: TGTGCCAGCTCACCAGACAATAATGAAAAACTGTTTTTT. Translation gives CASSPDNNEKLFF.